This TCR beta chain came from a study of CD8+ T cells in alopecia areata. Study-wide background: Tofacitinib therapy lasting 6 to 18 months was followed by 6 months off drug. Study-wide points: Clarity of TCR sharing across patients fell short of that in mice, possibly HLA-related. A great number of expanded lesional clones endured in scalp and blood during tofacitinib.

For this clone: Its target is unknown.

The treatment here: oral pan-JAK inhibitor, 5-10 mg twice daily. Following extraction, RNA underwent reverse transcription to cDNA, which served as the sequencing template. Produced via immunoSEQ multiplex PCR; TCRdb's table is partial and in-frame only. This repertoire shows approximately 210,000 clones, 60% found once; its top ten account for about 0.94%. This receptor was obtained from a human donor with alopecia areata. Sequences were derived from CD4+ T cells sorted from blood, sampled at week 24, from a patient treated with tofacitinib.

CDR3 loop: CASSQELGGHGYTF. The CDR3 DNA sequence: TGCGCCAGCAGCCAAGAATTAGGGGGGCATGGCTACACCTTC. The V gene is TRBV4-3, the J gene TRBJ1-2; weak D call: TRBD1 (6 bases). CDR1 LGHNA and CDR2 YSLEER come from the germline V gene. This CDR3 has 14 residues. V was trimmed by 0 bases and J by 6 bases, leaving 11 bases between them.